Listed below are T cell receptor beta chains from one sample, sequenced in a study of cytomegalovirus exposure and HLA in healthy donors. Clones were sequenced by immunoSEQ multiplex PCR, and TCRdb holds only the in-frame ones, with some missing. The sample records some 130,000 clones, 70% to 85% being singletons. Sequenced sample: PBMCs. The origin of the receptors is a man aged 30 to 45 in good health and CMV-seropositive. Both conserved end residues are part of each CDR3. Each record gives: D gene, V gene, J gene, clone size, CDR3 protein, CDR3 DNA. The D gene is left open where the match is weak. Expanded clones are given a class, and other clones once, few, many or no size at all.

TRBD2	TRBV7-6	TRBJ2-3	once	CASSPVPSSSGGAGDTQYF	TGTGCCAGCAGCCCAGTCCCCTCGAGTAGCGGGGGGGCAGGAGATACGCAGTATTTT
.	TRBV18	TRBJ2-5	.	CASSAGWALEETQYF	TGTGCCAGCTCGGCAGGGTGGGCTTTAGAAGAGACCCAGTACTTC
TRBD1	TRBV6-6	TRBJ2-7	.	CASSYSGQGREQYF	TGTGCCAGCAGTTATTCGGGACAGGGGCGCGAGCAGTACTTC
TRBD2	TRBV28	TRBJ2-3	.	CASSLRGSTSDTQYF	TGTGCCAGCAGTTTACGCGGGAGTACCTCAGATACGCAGTATTTT
TRBD1	TRBV6-6	TRBJ2-7	.	CASSYQGQASPYEQYF	TGTGCCAGCAGTTACCAGGGACAGGCCTCCCCGTACGAGCAGTACTTC
TRBD1	TRBV30	TRBJ1-2	once	CAWSATGDFTPCHYGYTF	TGTGCCTGGAGTGCGACAGGGGACTTCACCCCGTGCCACTATGGCTACACCTTC
TRBD2	TRBV4-2	TRBJ2-3	.	CASSQALAGTTDTQYF	TGTGCCAGCAGCCAGGCGCTAGCGGGGACCACAGATACGCAGTATTTT
.	TRBV2	TRBJ2-7	few	CASTTAGGYEQYF	TGTGCCAGCACTACGGCAGGGGGGTACGAGCAGTACTTC
TRBD2	TRBV27	TRBJ2-7	.	CASSLSAGAYEQYF	TGTGCCAGCAGTTTATCGGCGGGGGCCTACGAGCAGTACTTC
TRBD1	TRBV7-6	TRBJ2-1	.	CASSFRDRVRNEQFF	TGTGCCAGCAGCTTTCGGGACAGGGTTAGGAATGAGCAGTTCTTC
.	TRBV6-5	TRBJ2-7	.	CASSYLGGSREQYF	TGTGCCAGCAGTTATTTAGGGGGATCAAGGGAGCAGTACTTC
.	TRBV27	TRBJ2-7	.	CASSFSGLSYEQYF	TGTGCCAGCAGTTTTTCAGGGCTCTCCTACGAGCAGTACTTC
.	TRBV9	TRBJ1-1	.	CASSVGGQGGTEAFF	TGTGCCAGCAGCGTAGGGGGGCAGGGAGGGACTGAAGCTTTCTTT
TRBD1	TRBV7-3	TRBJ2-7	.	CASSLGQGAGYEQYF	TGTGCCAGCAGCTTAGGGCAGGGGGCCGGCTACGAGCAGTACTTC
.	TRBV28	TRBJ1-2	few	CASSLLPGAQGYTF	TGTGCCAGCAGTTTATTGCCAGGGGCACAGGGCTACACCTTC
.	TRBV9	TRBJ2-1	.	CASSLRDEQFF	TGTGCCAGCAGCTTGCGCGATGAGCAGTTCTTC
.	TRBV14	TRBJ2-1	.	CASSLSSVGSYNEQFF	TGTGCCAGCAGCCTATCTAGCGTAGGCTCCTACAATGAGCAGTTCTTC
.	TRBV14	TRBJ2-7	.	CASSQRQAISYEQYF	TGTGCCAGCAGCCAACGGCAGGCGATATCCTACGAGCAGTACTTC
TRBD1	TRBV7-3	TRBJ2-7	.	CASSSEAGTVGHEQYF	TGTGCCAGCAGCTCAGAGGCCGGGACAGTGGGTCACGAGCAGTACTTC
.	TRBV6-5	TRBJ1-2	.	CASSPSLRDSYGYTF	TGTGCCAGCAGTCCCTCCCTGCGGGATTCGTATGGCTACACCTTC
TRBD2	TRBV19	TRBJ2-1	.	CASRLTGGKFDEQFF	TGTGCCAGTAGGCTCACGGGAGGGAAATTCGATGAGCAGTTCTTC
.	TRBV18	TRBJ2-2	.	CASSPAGVTGELFF	TGTGCCAGCTCACCAGCAGGGGTCACCGGGGAGCTGTTTTTT
.	TRBV5-1	TRBJ1-6	few	CASSYAALNSPLHF	TGCGCCAGCAGCTACGCGGCTCTGAATTCACCCCTCCACTTT
.	TRBV2	TRBJ2-1	.	CASGRSYNEQFF	TGTGCCAGCGGCCGATCCTACAATGAGCAGTTCTTC
.	TRBV30	TRBJ1-2	.	CAWRTGLNYGYTF	TGTGCCTGGAGGACAGGCCTTAACTATGGCTACACCTTC
.	TRBV12-1	TRBJ2-7	.	CASSSSRVGSREQYF	TGTGCCAGCAGCTCCTCCAGGGTGGGTTCCAGGGAGCAGTACTTC
TRBD1	TRBV5-4	TRBJ2-7	.	CASSPGQGIGEQYF	TGTGCCAGCAGTCCGGGACAGGGGATAGGCGAGCAGTACTTC
TRBD2	TRBV29-1	TRBJ2-1	.	CSVGGRVDNEQFF	TGCAGCGTTGGAGGGAGGGTGGATAATGAGCAGTTCTTC
.	TRBV7-2	TRBJ2-7	.	CASSLVGGSSYEQYF	TGTGCCAGCAGCTTAGTAGGGGGAAGCTCCTACGAGCAGTACTTC
.	TRBV18	TRBJ1-2	.	CASSPQAETSNYGYTF	TGTGCCAGCTCACCACAGGCGGAGACTTCTAACTATGGCTACACCTTC
.	TRBV5-1	TRBJ2-6	.	CASSLYIGGVAGANVLTF	TGCGCCAGCAGCTTGTATATAGGGGGCGTCGCGGGAGCCAACGTCCTGACTTTC
TRBD2	TRBV9	TRBJ2-7	.	CASSVTSSGSSYEQYF	TGTGCCAGCAGCGTGACCTCGAGCGGGAGTAGCTACGAGCAGTACTTC
TRBD1	TRBV7-2	TRBJ2-5	.	CASSQDGTGGAETQYF	TGCGCCAGCAGCCAAGATGGGACAGGGGGCGCAGAGACCCAGTACTTC
.	TRBV15	TRBJ2-1	.	CATSRDRSEQFF	TGTGCCACCAGCAGAGATCGCAGTGAGCAGTTCTTC
.	TRBV7-9	TRBJ2-7	.	CASTWDSASEQYF	TGTGCCAGCACCTGGGACTCCGCCTCAGAGCAGTACTTC
.	TRBV7-9	TRBJ1-1	.	CASSFQDTEAFF	TGTGCCAGCAGCTTCCAGGACACTGAAGCTTTCTTT
TRBD1	TRBV5-1	TRBJ1-2	few	CASSQGQGVGYTF	TGCGCCAGCAGCCAAGGACAGGGTGTTGGCTACACCTTC
TRBD1	TRBV10-3	TRBJ2-5	once	CAISGGTGPFIGAEQETQYF	TGTGCCATCAGCGGGGGGACAGGGCCTTTTATCGGGGCAGAACAAGAGACCCAGTACTTC
TRBD1	TRBV7-6	TRBJ2-5	.	CASSSNSYGTGAQETQYF	TGTGCCAGCAGCTCAAACTCTTACGGGACAGGGGCCCAAGAGACCCAGTACTTC
.	TRBV6-5	TRBJ1-1	.	CASTAFGQPEAFF	TGTGCCAGCACCGCATTTGGACAGCCTGAAGCTTTCTTT
TRBD1	TRBV6-6	TRBJ2-7	.	CASSYGRGLDEQYF	TGTGCCAGCAGTTACGGCAGGGGGCTGGACGAGCAGTACTTC
TRBD2	TRBV7-2	TRBJ2-7	.	CASSQFNRTSREQYF	TGTGCCAGCAGTCAATTCAATCGGACTAGTCGCGAGCAGTACTTC
.	TRBV7-7	TRBJ2-1	.	CASSFAGFANEQFF	TGTGCCAGCAGCTTTGCAGGGTTTGCCAATGAGCAGTTCTTC
.	TRBV5-6	TRBJ1-3	.	CASSLPGGNTIYF	TGTGCCAGCAGCCTGCCGGGAGGAAACACCATATATTTT
.	TRBV5-1	TRBJ1-2	once	CASSLQEKDGYTF	TGCGCCAGCAGCTTACAGGAGAAGGATGGCTACACCTTC